What follows are 17 T cell receptor beta chains derived from one specimen sequenced in a study of chemoradiotherapy in HPV16-positive cancers. Measured with immunoSEQ multiplex PCR; TCRdb has only the in-frame clones, and not every one. The sample records 13,000 or so clones, 86% being singletons. Source: blood, taken from a patient who underwent chemoradiotherapy. Receptors originate from a human donor with HPV-associated anogenital cancer.

The chain is built from TRBV19 and TRBJ2-3; D gene unclear. This CDR3 spans 16 amino acids. Germline-derived CDR1 and CDR2 are LNHDA and SQIVND (reference sequence). V gave up 6 bases and J gave up 1 base, with 17 bases separating them. The CDR3, as DNA: TGTGCCAGTAGCCCTACACAGTTGACCCGCACAGATACGCAGTATTTT. It specifies CASSPTQLTRTDTQYF.

This sequence joins TRBV30 and TRBJ1-3, with D unresolved. This CDR3 is built from 14 residues. Germline values: CDR1 GTSNPN, CDR2 SVGIG (reference sequence). The V end lost 0 bases, the J end lost 4 bases, and 10 bases lay between the germline ends. CDR3 sequence reads: CAWSVWVGGNTIYF. CDR3 in DNA: TGTGCCTGGAGTGTTTGGGTAGGGGGAAACACCATATATTTT. The full variable domain, with the rest looked up from reference TRBV30 and TRBJ1-3, is SQTIHQWPATLVQPVGSPLSLECTVEGTSNPNLYWYRQAAGRGLQLLFYSVGIGQISSEVPQNLSASRPQDRQFILSSKKLLLSDSGFYLCAWSVWVGGNTIYFGEGSWLTVV.

This clone came up a few times. This chain links TRBV19 with TRBJ2-1, with a possible D match to TRBD1 (6 bases). Germline values: CDR1 LNHDA, CDR2 SQIVND (reference sequence). With 2 bases removed from V and 0 bases from J, the gap between germline ends came to 8 bases. The CDR3 has 15 residues. The CDR3 spells CASSITGNSYNEQFF. Written as DNA, the CDR3 is TGTGCCAGTAGTATAACAGGGAACTCCTACAATGAGCAGTTCTTC.

The CDR3 reads CASSRGRPKNIQYF. CDR3 sequence (DNA): TGTGCCAGCAGTAGGGGGCGACCCAAAAACATTCAGTACTTC. This chain links TRBV13 with TRBJ2-4; 7 bases line up with TRBD1. Germline values: CDR1 PRHDT, CDR2 FYEKMQ (reference sequence). The CDR3 spans 14 residues. The V segment lost 6 bases and the J segment 2 bases; nucleotides outside the gene matches: 4. The variable domain in full, with the rest retrieved from reference TRBV13 and TRBJ2-4, is AAGVIQSPRHLIKEKRETATLKCYPIPRHDTVYWYQQGPGQDPQFLISFYEKMQSDKGSIPDRFSAQQFSDYHSELNMSSLELGDSALYFCASSRGRPKNIQYFGAGTRLSVL.

V and J are TRBV7-6 and TRBJ2-1; no definite D call. Trimming stripped 2 bases from V and 9 bases from J, with 11 bases between. The CDR3 covers 13 residues. The germline gives CDR1 SGHVS, CDR2 FNYEAQ. The CDR3 region is CASSLKSGIEQFF. In DNA, the CDR3 is TGTGCCAGCAGCTTAAAATCGGGCATTGAGCAGTTCTTC. Drawing the rest from reference TRBV7-6 and TRBJ2-1, the complete variable domain is GAGVSQSPRYKVTKRGQDVALRCDPISGHVSLYWYRQALGQGPEFLTYFNYEAQQDKSGLPNDRFSAERPEGSISTLTIQRTEQRDSAMYRCASSLKSGIEQFFGPGTRLTVL.

This clone showed up just once. The chain uses TRBV4-3 and TRBJ1-2; D remains ambiguous. There are 13 residues in the CDR3. Germline V CDR1 and CDR2: LGHNA, YSLEER. With 0 bases removed from V and 5 bases from J, the gap between germline ends came to 7 bases. For the CDR3, the DNA is TGCGCCAGCAGCCAAGATGGCAGATATGGCTACACCTTC. Translated, it gives CASSQDGRYGYTF.

V usage is TRBV9 and J usage is TRBJ1-3, with D uncertain. The CDR3 loop spans 14 amino acids. V was cut by 2 bases and J by 4 bases, with 10 bases left in between. Per germline, CDR1 SGDLS and CDR2 YYNGEE. The CDR3 DNA reads as TGTGCCAGCAGCGTCGTCGGATCCGGAAACACCATATATTTT. It codes for CASSVVGSGNTIYF.

The CDR3 region is CASSLEWAYEQYF. CDR3 DNA sequence: TGTGCCAGCAGCTTAGAGTGGGCCTACGAGCAGTACTTC. The chain couples TRBV7-8 to TRBJ2-7, with D hard to call. Per the germline V gene, CDR1 is SGHVS and CDR2 is FQNEAQ. There are 13 residues in the CDR3. Trimming shortened V by 1 base and J by 2 bases, and 6 bases separated the two germline ends.

This clone was observed a single time. This chain links TRBV9 with TRBJ2-2; D remains ambiguous. With 0 bases removed from V and 6 bases from J, the gap between germline ends came to 12 bases. Germline CDR1 is SGDLS and CDR2 is YYNGEE. There are 15 residues in the CDR3. The CDR3 loop reads CASSVVPRSSGELFF. The DNA for the CDR3 is TGTGCCAGCAGCGTAGTCCCGCGGTCGTCCGGGGAGCTGTTTTTT.

A few counts support this clone. V gene TRBV9 combines with J gene TRBJ2-2, with 8 bases lining up with TRBD2. The CDR3 extends over 15 amino acids. The trim removed 4 bases at V and 7 bases at J, leaving 9 bases unmatched. Per the germline V gene, CDR1 is SGDLS and CDR2 is YYNGEE. The CDR3 sequence: CASSPIGGASGELFF. The CDR3 DNA sequence: TGTGCCAGCAGCCCCATCGGGGGGGCAAGCGGGGAGCTGTTTTTT.

The V call is TRBV7-2, the J call TRBJ2-1; TRBD2 matches 11 bases. The length of the CDR3 is 15 residues. Germline-derived CDR1 and CDR2 are SGHTA and FQGNSA. Trimming removed 5 bases from V and 3 bases from J; junction bases left unmatched: 3. The CDR3 is CASSPGTSGYNEQFF. In DNA form, the CDR3 reads TGTGCCAGCAGCCCCGGGACTAGCGGCTACAATGAGCAGTTCTTC.

As DNA, the CDR3 is TGTGCCAGCAGCGTAGGAGGGGTCAGTCAAGAGACCCAGTACTTC. Its translation: CASSVGGVSQETQYF. The genes are TRBV9 and TRBJ2-5, with D perhaps assigned TRBD1 or TRBD2 (5 bases each). CDR3 length: 15 amino acids. V lost 0 bases, J lost 2 bases, and 11 bases lay in between. Germline CDR1 SGDLS, CDR2 YYNGEE. The complete variable domain, with remaining parts taken from reference TRBV9 and TRBJ2-5, reads DSGVTQTPKHLITATGQRVTLRCSPRSGDLSVYWYQQSLDQGLQFLIQYYNGEERAKGNILERFSAQQFPDLHSELNLSSLELGDSALYFCASSVGGVSQETQYFGPGTRLLVL.

This rearrangement joins TRBV7-6 to TRBJ2-7; TRBD1 is a possible D gene (6 bases). V lost 1 base to trimming and J lost 0 bases, with 10 bases between them. This CDR3 is built from 15 residues. From germline, CDR1 is SGHVS and CDR2 FNYEAQ. CDR3 sequence: CASSLVGTSSYEQYF. The CDR3 DNA is TGTGCCAGCAGCTTAGTTGGGACATCCTCCTACGAGCAGTACTTC.

The rearrangement links TRBV18 to TRBJ2-5; D may match TRBD1 or TRBD2 (6 bases each). The J call may be incorrect, as the DNA end agrees better with TRBJ2-7. This CDR3 has 15 residues. Germline V gene data show CDR1 as KGHSH and CDR2 as LQKENI. The CDR3 loop reads CASSPPGGEGYEQYF. The CDR3 region has the DNA TGTGCCAGCTCACCACCCGGGGGCGAGGGCTACGAGCAGTACTTC.

The rearrangement links TRBV5-4 to TRBJ2-7; D possibly corresponds to TRBD2 (5 bases). The germline V gene encodes CDR1 SGHNT and CDR2 YYREEE (reference sequence). This CDR3 is 14 amino acids long. V was cut by 0 bases and J by 6 bases, with 13 bases left in between. DNA for the CDR3: TGTGCCAGCAGCTTGGGTCTAGCTCGGCGCGAGCAGTACTTC. Encoded protein: CASSLGLARREQYF.

The chain employs TRBV18 and TRBJ2-5; a weak D match, TRBD2 (7 bases). This CDR3 spans 15 amino acids. V was trimmed by 3 bases and J by 4 bases, leaving 15 bases between them. Germline CDR1 reads KGHSH; CDR2 reads LQKENI. The CDR3 loop reads CASSPPGRGRETQYF. Here the CDR3 DNA reads TGTGCCAGCTCACCGCCTGGGCGGGGGCGAGAGACCCAGTACTTC.

The chain recombines TRBV6-4 with TRBJ2-3; 13 bases line up with TRBD2. This CDR3 comprises 17 residues. After removal of 4 bases from V and 4 bases from J, the junction contained 8 bases not matched to a gene. CDR1 MRHNA and CDR2 SNTAGT come from the germline V gene. This CDR3 is CASSALAGGLVADTQYF. The CDR3 coding sequence is TGTGCCAGCAGTGCACTAGCGGGGGGGCTAGTGGCAGATACGCAGTATTTT.